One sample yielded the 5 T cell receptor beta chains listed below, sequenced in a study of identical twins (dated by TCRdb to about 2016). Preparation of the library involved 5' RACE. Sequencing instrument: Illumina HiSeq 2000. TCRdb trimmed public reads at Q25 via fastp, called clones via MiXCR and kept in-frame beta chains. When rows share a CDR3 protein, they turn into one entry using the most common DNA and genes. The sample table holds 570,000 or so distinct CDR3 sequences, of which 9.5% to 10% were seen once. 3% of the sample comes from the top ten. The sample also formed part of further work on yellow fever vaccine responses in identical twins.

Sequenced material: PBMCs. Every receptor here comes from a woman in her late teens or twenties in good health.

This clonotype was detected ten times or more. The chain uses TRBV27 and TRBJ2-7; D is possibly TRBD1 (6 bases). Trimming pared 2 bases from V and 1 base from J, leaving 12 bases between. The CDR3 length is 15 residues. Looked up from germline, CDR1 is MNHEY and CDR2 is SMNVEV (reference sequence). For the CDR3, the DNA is TGTGCCAGCAGTTTAGTGGGGGCAATTTCCTACGAGCAGTACTTC. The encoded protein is CASSLVGAISYEQYF.

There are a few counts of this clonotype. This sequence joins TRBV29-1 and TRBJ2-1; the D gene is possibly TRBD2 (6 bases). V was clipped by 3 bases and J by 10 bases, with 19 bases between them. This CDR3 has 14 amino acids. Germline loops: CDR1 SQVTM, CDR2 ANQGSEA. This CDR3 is CSVDVSGRGQEQFF. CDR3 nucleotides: TGCAGCGTTGATGTCAGCGGGCGGGGTCAAGAGCAGTTCTTC.

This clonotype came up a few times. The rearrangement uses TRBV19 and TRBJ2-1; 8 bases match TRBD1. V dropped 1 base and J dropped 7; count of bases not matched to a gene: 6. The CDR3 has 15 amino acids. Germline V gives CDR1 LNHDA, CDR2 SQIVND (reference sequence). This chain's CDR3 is CASSIVQGGRNEQFF. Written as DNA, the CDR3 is TGTGCCAGTAGTATAGTACAGGGGGGCCGGAATGAGCAGTTCTTC.

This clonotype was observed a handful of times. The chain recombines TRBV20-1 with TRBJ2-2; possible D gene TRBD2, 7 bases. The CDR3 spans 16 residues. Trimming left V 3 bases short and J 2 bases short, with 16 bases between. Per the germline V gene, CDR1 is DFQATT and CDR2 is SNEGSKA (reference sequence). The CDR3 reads CSARGAAGANTGELFF. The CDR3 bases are TGCAGTGCTAGGGGAGCTGCGGGGGCTAACACCGGGGAGCTGTTTTTT.

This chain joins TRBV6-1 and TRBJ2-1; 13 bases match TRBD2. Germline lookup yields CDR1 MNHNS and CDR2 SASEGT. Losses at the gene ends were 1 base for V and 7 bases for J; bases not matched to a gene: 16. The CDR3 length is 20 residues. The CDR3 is CASSEGTSGRTYGGKNEQFF. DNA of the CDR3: TGTGCCAGCAGTGAAGGGACTAGCGGGAGAACTTACGGGGGGAAGAATGAGCAGTTCTTC.